This TCR beta chain is drawn from a study of blood T cell repertoires in COVID-19. Study as a whole: Italy, Spain and the United States were the sources of the convalescent and acute COVID-19 samples.

Original processing notes: Cell counts per sample came from amplifying reference gene primers. Sequencing was performed with immunoSEQ multiplex PCR; in TCRdb, only in-frame clones are kept and a portion is missing. V and J calls and clone size follow that table, whereas D and trimming were derived from the DNA. The sample gives some 150,000 clones, approximately 85% of which show up once; under 0.8% is in the top ten. The CDR3 is 18 residues long. Looked up from germline, CDR1 is SGHTA and CDR2 is FQGNSA. The V and J ends lost 1 base and 3 bases, in that order; junction bases with no gene match: 11.

The chain employs TRBV7-2 and TRBJ2-5, with TRBD2 matching over 10 bases. Source material: peripheral blood. This TCR came from a man between 60 and 75 years old with COVID-19, enrolled during active disease. This CDR3 is CASSLGFYERGGKETQYF. The CDR3 nucleotides are TGTGCCAGCAGCTTAGGTTTTTATGAGCGGGGGGGCAAAGAGACCCAGTACTTC.